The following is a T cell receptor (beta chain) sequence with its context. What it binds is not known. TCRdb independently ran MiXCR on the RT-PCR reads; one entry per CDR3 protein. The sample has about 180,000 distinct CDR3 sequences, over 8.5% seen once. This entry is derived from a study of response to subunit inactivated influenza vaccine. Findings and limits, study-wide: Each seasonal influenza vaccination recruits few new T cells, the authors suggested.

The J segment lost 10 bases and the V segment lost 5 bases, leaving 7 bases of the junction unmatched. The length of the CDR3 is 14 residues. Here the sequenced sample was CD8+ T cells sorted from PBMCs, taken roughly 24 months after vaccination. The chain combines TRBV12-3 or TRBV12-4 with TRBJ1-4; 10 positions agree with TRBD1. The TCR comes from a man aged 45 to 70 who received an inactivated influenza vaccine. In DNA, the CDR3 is TGTGCCAGCAGTCCCGGGACAGGGGTTGTAAAACTGTTTTTT. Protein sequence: CASSPGTGVVKLFF.